A selection of T cell receptor beta chains follows, all from one sample in a study of cytomegalovirus exposure and HLA in healthy donors. Method: immunoSEQ multiplex PCR; TCRdb's copy keeps in-frame clones and lacks some. This sample yields some 110,000 clones, of which 65% to 80% are seen a single time; 5.6% belongs to the top ten. What was sequenced was PBMCs. Every receptor here comes from a male donor in good health and CMV-seronegative. Each CDR3 is given with its conserved first and last residue. Not every row has a clone size; where given, it reads once, few, many or a size class.

CDR3 length,J gene,clone size,V gene,CDR3 protein
13,TRBJ2-7,NA,TRBV7-9,CASSLDRAYEQYF
14,NA,NA,TRBV27,CASSLSPSSYEQYF
15,TRBJ1-1,NA,TRBV19,CASSIFGAGGTEAFF
13,TRBJ2-7,once,TRBV6-6,CASSYAGSYEQYF
17,TRBJ2-2,NA,TRBV7-6,CASSLAGGDSNTGELFF
13,TRBJ2-3,NA,TRBV5-1,CASSLEGSDTQYF
15,TRBJ2-1,NA,TRBV27,CASSLSRSPYNEQFF
14,TRBJ2-7,NA,TRBV19,CASSFGTRGSEQYF
16,TRBJ1-2,NA,TRBV9,CASSVGEAGNLYGYTF
13,TRBJ2-7,once,TRBV27,CASSPAGQYEQYF
18,TRBJ2-3,NA,TRBV27,CASSFLASGSRGTDTQYF
16,TRBJ2-1,NA,TRBV28,CASSFVGLAGGDEQFF
14,TRBJ1-5,NA,TRBV29-1,CSVDGGGQGQPQHF
14,TRBJ2-5,NA,TRBV23-1,CASSRPRNQETQYF
18,TRBJ2-6,once,TRBV7-9,CASSLGRQGRGGANVLTF
16,TRBJ2-7,NA,TRBV30,CAWNLDGAGQAYEQYF
12,TRBJ1-2,few,TRBV27,CASSPQGVGYTF
16,TRBJ2-2,few,TRBV5-1,CASSLDRGANTGELFF
14,TRBJ1-5,NA,TRBV19,CASSLGGTAQPQHF
14,TRBJ1-4,NA,TRBV6-1,CASSEGTGHEKLFF
16,TRBJ2-1,NA,TRBV2,CASRSFLAGAENEQFF
16,NA,NA,TRBV15,CATSRPNGDRVPEQYF
15,TRBJ2-5,NA,TRBV15,CATSRGTAYQETQYF
15,TRBJ2-3,NA,TRBV6-6,CASSYGQGYMDTQYF
15,TRBJ2-7,once,TRBV7-2,CASSNPSGRKYEQYF
13,TRBJ1-2,NA,TRBV14,CASSRQGEHGYTF
12,TRBJ2-2,NA,TRBV27,CASSFLTGELFF
13,TRBJ1-2,NA,TRBV5-1,CASSLGQGGGYTF
13,TRBJ1-5,NA,TRBV28,CASSSTGYQPQHF
12,TRBJ2-2,once,TRBV6-5,CASSLTLGELFF
14,TRBJ2-7,NA,TRBV4-2,CASSQVASEYEQYF
13,TRBJ1-5,NA,TRBV6-5,CASSGQVGQPQHF
14,TRBJ2-7,few,TRBV6-5,CASSLTGPSYEQYF
14,TRBJ1-5,NA,TRBV2,CASSSGLRNQPQHF
14,TRBJ2-2,NA,TRBV5-1,CASSARENTGELFF
12,TRBJ1-5,NA,TRBV5-8,CSWGHINQPQHF
16,TRBJ2-6,NA,TRBV7-6,CASSFSGNSGANVLTF
15,TRBJ1-2,few,TRBV5-1,CASSLAGGHNYGYTF